A single sample gave rise to the 24 T cell receptor beta chains below, sequenced in a study of T-cell reconstitution after alpha-beta-depleted transplantation in children. A library of TCRbeta sequences, prepared with unique molecular identifiers, was generated. TCRdb redid the calling of the PCR reads with MiXCR, one entry per CDR3 protein. The table lists about 70,000 distinct CDR3 sequences, approximately 11% of them singletons. The source material was PBMCs, sampled before TCRalphabeta/CD19-depleted stem cell transplant. All receptors derive from a boy between 10 and 17 years old with acute myeloid leukemia, due to receive a stem cell transplant.

This clonotype came up a few times. This rearrangement joins TRBV14 to TRBJ2-7, with D unclear. The V end was cut by 0 bases, the J end by 0 bases, with 6 bases between. Germline assignment: CDR1 SGHDN and CDR2 FVKESK. CDR3 size: 14 residues. CDR3 residues: CASSQDTVSYEQYF. Written as DNA, the CDR3 is TGTGCCAGCAGCCAAGACACCGTCTCCTACGAGCAGTACTTC.

This clonotype occurred many times. The genes are TRBV24-1 and TRBJ2-1; the D gene is possibly TRBD1 (6 bases). In germline, CDR1 is KGHDR, CDR2 SFDVKD. The CDR3 is made up of 17 amino acids. V was cut by 4 bases and J by 3 bases, with 18 bases left in between. This chain's CDR3 is CATSDGSGLGGYNEQFF. In DNA form, the CDR3 reads TGTGCCACCAGTGACGGGTCCGGGCTAGGGGGCTACAATGAGCAGTTCTTC.

This clonotype was observed at least ten times. The chain recombines TRBV20-1 with TRBJ2-1, with TRBD2 matching over 9 bases. Germline loops: CDR1 DFQATT, CDR2 SNEGSKA (reference sequence). Trimming took 6 bases from V and 3 from J; bases not matched to a gene: 9. The CDR3 loop spans 15 amino acids. CDR3 sequence (DNA): TGCAGTGCCGCGCTAAGCGGGAGGAACTACAATGAGCAGTTCTTC. This gives the protein CSAALSGRNYNEQFF.

This clonotype was counted at least ten times. The gene calls are TRBV25-1 and TRBJ2-7; the match to TRBD2 covers 11 bases. The CDR3 is 15 amino acids. Germline CDR1 MGHDK, CDR2 SYGVNS. V dropped 3 bases and J dropped 2; count of bases not matched to a gene: 3. In DNA, the CDR3 is TGTGCCAGCAGTGAGGTAGCGGGGGGGGCCTACGAGCAGTACGTC. Protein: CASSEVAGGAYEQYV.

This clonotype has ten or more counts. The chain links TRBV3-1 to TRBJ1-1, with D perhaps TRBD1 (6 bases). This CDR3 has 15 amino acids. V was cut by 4 bases and J by 1 base, with 13 bases left in between. Germline CDR1 is LGHDT and CDR2 is YNNKEL (reference sequence). The CDR3, as DNA: TGTGCCAGCAGCCTCCCGGGACATGGGAACACTGAAGCTTTCTTT. This gives the protein CASSLPGHGNTEAFF.

There are many counts of this clonotype. This rearrangement joins TRBV5-1 to TRBJ2-7; 10 nucleotides agree with TRBD1. The length of the CDR3 is 14 residues. The J segment lost 6 bases and the V segment lost 0 bases, leaving 3 bases of the junction unmatched. Germline V gene data show CDR1 as SGHRS and CDR2 as YFSETQ. The CDR3 DNA reads as TGCGCCAGCAGCTTGGGGGGGGACAGGGGCGAGCAGTACGTC. Its protein product is CASSLGGDRGEQYV.

The sample holds many counts of this clonotype. The chain recombines TRBV5-1 with TRBJ2-7; 11 bases are a match to TRBD2. This CDR3 contains 15 residues. V lost 0 bases, J lost 6 bases, and 5 bases stayed unmatched. The germline CDR1 and CDR2 sequences are SGHRS and YFSETQ. The CDR3, as DNA: TGCGCCAGCAGCTTGGTACCGCTAGCGGGAGGCGAGCAGTACTTC. It codes for CASSLVPLAGGEQYF. Based on the CDR3 plus reference TRBV5-1 and TRBJ2-7, the full variable domain is KAGVTQTPRYLIKTRGQQVTLSCSPISGHRSVSWYQQTPGQGLQFLFEYFSETQRNKGNFPGRFSGRQFSNSRSEMNVSTLELGDSALYLCASSLVPLAGGEQYFGPGTRLTVT.

This clonotype was detected many times. CDR3 bases: TGTGCCAGCAGCTCGTATGGGACTAGAACCCCAGAGACCCAGTACTTC. Amino acids: CASSSYGTRTPETQYF. The J gene is TRBJ2-5, the V gene TRBV7-8; 8 bases match TRBD2. The CDR3 spans 16 residues. The germline V gene encodes CDR1 SGHVS and CDR2 FQNEAQ. Trimming at V came to 4 bases and at J to 4 bases, leaving 11 bases not matched to a gene.

In its sample, this clonotype was seen many times. The CDR3, as DNA: TGTGCCAGCAGCCCAAGACGGGGGTCTGGCTATGGCTACACCTTC. This gives the protein CASSPRRGSGYGYTF. The V and J genes are TRBV28 and TRBJ1-2; D may be TRBD1 (5 bases). Between the trimmed V and J ends, which lost 6 bases and 4 bases, there was a span of 18 bases. The CDR3 covers 15 residues. The germline V gene has CDR1 MDHEN and CDR2 SYDVKM.

Notes on this clonotype: A much more abundant neighbour one base away suggests this may be a read error. V and J are TRBV3-1 and TRBJ2-3, with D possibly matching TRBD2 (6 bases). Germline CDR1 LGHDT, CDR2 YNNKEL (reference sequence). CDR3 length equals 15 residues. This chain's CDR3 is CASSLPGLSTDTLYF. DNA of the CDR3: TGTGCCAGCAGCCTACCGGGACTCAGCACAGATACGCTGTATTTT.

This clonotype was observed many times. The V call is TRBV20-1, the J call TRBJ2-7; 7 nucleotides match TRBD2. The germline gives CDR1 DFQATT, CDR2 SNEGSKA (reference sequence). V shed 6 bases and J 1 base; nucleotides not matched to a gene: 12. The CDR3 is 15 residues long. The DNA for the CDR3 is TGCAGTGCGAGCCCCGGGACTATCTTTTCCTACGAGCAGTACTTC. This encodes CSASPGTIFSYEQYF.

In this sample, this clonotype turned up many times. The DNA for the CDR3 is TGTGCCAGCAGACCCCTTAAACAGGGGGACACTGAAGCTTTCTTT. Translation gives CASRPLKQGDTEAFF. The chain employs TRBV12-3 or TRBV12-4 and TRBJ1-1; 8 bases are shared with TRBD1. This CDR3 is 15 amino acids long. V gave up 6 bases and J gave up 3 bases; unmatched junction bases: 9.

Worth noting for this clonotype: A single base separates this from a much larger clone, so it may be a read error. The chain employs TRBV7-6 and TRBJ2-7; D might be TRBD2 (6 bases). V was pared by 6 bases and J by 7 bases, with 16 bases between. The CDR3 is 13 amino acids. Germline CDR1 and CDR2: SGHVS and FNYEAQ. The CDR3 here is CASRASATLEQYF. The CDR3 region has the DNA TGTGCCAGCAGGGCTAGCGCGACCTTGGAGCAGTACTTC.

This clonotype appeared many times. The genes are TRBV29-1 and TRBJ2-5, with 10 bases that match TRBD2. There are 14 residues in the CDR3. The V segment lost 1 base and the J segment 4 bases; nucleotides outside the gene matches: 3. From germline, CDR1 is SQVTM and CDR2 ANQGSEA. The DNA for the CDR3 is TGCAGCGTTGAAGCTAGCGGGGGAGTAGAGACCCAGTACTTC. Amino acid sequence: CSVEASGGVETQYF.

The chain has TRBV20-1 and TRBJ2-5; 8 nucleotides agree with TRBD2. CDR3 length: 16 amino acids. V was pared by 0 bases and J by 5 bases, with 11 bases of the junction left unmatched. From germline, CDR1 is DFQATT and CDR2 SNEGSKA (reference sequence). As DNA, the CDR3 is TGCAGTGCTAGAGATCTTATTAGCGGGACGTTGGAGACCCAGTACTTC. Amino acid sequence: CSARDLISGTLETQYF.

This clonotype has ten or more counts. This sequence joins TRBV7-2 and TRBJ2-5, with D tentatively TRBD1 or TRBD2 (5 bases each). CDR1 is SGHTA, CDR2 FQGNSA, per germline. The CDR3 has 14 residues. V was pared by 5 bases and J by 3 bases, with 13 bases between. CDR3 region: CASSLGTKKETQYF. The CDR3 bases are TGTGCCAGCAGCCTAGGGACGAAAAAAGAGACCCAGTACTTC.

This clonotype was observed many times. The chain combines TRBV7-3 with TRBJ2-3; tentative D call: TRBD1 (6 bases). Germline V CDR1 and CDR2: SGHTA, FQGTGA. The CDR3 has 14 residues. Trimming took off 2 bases at V and 4 bases at J, with 10 bases between the two ends. CDR3 loop: CASSLGGRSDTQYF. In DNA form, the CDR3 reads TGTGCCAGCAGCTTAGGGGGCCGGTCAGATACGCAGTATTTT.

This clonotype was seen at least ten times. This chain connects TRBV5-1 to TRBJ2-1; 8 positions match TRBD2. V was clipped by 0 bases and J by 6 bases; unmatched bases: 8. The germline V gene has CDR1 SGHRS and CDR2 YFSETQ. The CDR3 spans 16 residues. CDR3 amino acids: CASSLAIGGAGNEQFF. As DNA, the CDR3 is TGCGCCAGCAGCTTGGCAATCGGGGGGGCCGGCAATGAGCAGTTCTTC.

This clonotype was observed many times. The CDR3 DNA sequence: TGTGCCAGCAGTGACAGGACAGGGGAGGGAGATCAGCCCCAGCATTTT. This gives the protein CASSDRTGEGDQPQHF. The chain couples TRBV3-1 to TRBJ1-5; 9 bases align to TRBD1. Trimming at V came to 6 bases and at J to 5 bases, leaving 11 bases not matched to a gene. The CDR3 sequence is 16 residues long. CDR1 is LGHDT, CDR2 YNNKEL, per germline (reference sequence).

This clonotype was seen ten or more times. The chain joins TRBV7-3 to TRBJ2-6; tentative D call: TRBD1 (6 bases). The CDR3 spans 19 residues. Germline CDR1 SGHTA, CDR2 FQGTGA. V shed 0 bases and J shed 0 bases, with 15 bases lying between them. The CDR3 bases are TGTGCCAGCAGCTTAACGGCAGGGGCGATAAGCTCTGGGGCCAACGTCCTGACTTTC. Protein: CASSLTAGAISSGANVLTF.

The V call is TRBV27, the J call TRBJ2-3; tentatively, D is TRBD1 or TRBD2 (5 bases each). The ends were cut back, 7 bases at V and 3 bases at J, with 23 bases in the middle. CDR1 is MNHEY and CDR2 is SMNVEV in the germline V gene (reference sequence). This CDR3 has 17 amino acids. The CDR3 spells CASTPTLGRVITDTQYF. The CDR3, as DNA: TGTGCCAGCACTCCGACCCTGGGGCGGGTCATTACAGATACGCAGTATTTT.

This clonotype showed up many times. This chain links TRBV20-1 with TRBJ2-7; possibly TRBD2 for D (6 bases). The CDR3 is 12 residues long. The V gene lost 6 bases and the J gene lost 4 bases, with 13 bases spanning the gap. The V gene's germline CDR1 is DFQATT and CDR2 SNEGSKA (reference sequence). The CDR3 reads CSARSGRYEQYF. The CDR3 DNA is TGCAGTGCGAGAAGCGGGCGTTACGAGCAGTACTTC.

This clonotype was picked up many times. The J gene is TRBJ2-1, the V gene TRBV6-5, with D possibly being TRBD2 (7 bases). Germline values: CDR1 MNHEY, CDR2 SVGAGI. The CDR3 is 15 amino acids. Trimming left V 5 bases short and J 4 bases short, with 15 bases between. The CDR3 reads CASSPGEGVYNEQFF. CDR3 in DNA: TGTGCCAGCAGTCCAGGGGAGGGGGTTTACAATGAGCAGTTCTTC.

This clonotype has a count of ten or more. This chain connects TRBV15 to TRBJ2-7; D might be TRBD1 (6 bases). Trimming shortened V by 0 bases and J by 1 base, and 10 bases separated the two germline ends. This CDR3 contains 15 residues. The germline V gene encodes CDR1 LNHNV and CDR2 YYDKDF (reference sequence). CDR3 in amino acids: CATSRDVGASYEQYF. DNA for the CDR3: TGTGCCACCAGCAGAGATGTGGGGGCGTCCTACGAGCAGTACTTC.